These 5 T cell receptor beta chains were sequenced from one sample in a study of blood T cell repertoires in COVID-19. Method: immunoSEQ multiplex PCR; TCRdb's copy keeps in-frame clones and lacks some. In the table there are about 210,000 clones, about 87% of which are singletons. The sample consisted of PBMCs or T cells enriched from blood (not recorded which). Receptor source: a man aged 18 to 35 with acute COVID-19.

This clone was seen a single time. CDR3 loop: CASSSQGIHYGYTF. DNA of the CDR3: TGTGCCAGCAGTTCACAGGGGATCCACTATGGCTACACCTTC. The chain carries TRBV28 and TRBJ1-2; 7 bases fit TRBD1. Germline V CDR1 and CDR2: MDHEN, SYDVKM. The CDR3 runs 14 residues. Germline trimming cut 4 bases from V and 3 bases from J; bases unmatched to any gene: 5.

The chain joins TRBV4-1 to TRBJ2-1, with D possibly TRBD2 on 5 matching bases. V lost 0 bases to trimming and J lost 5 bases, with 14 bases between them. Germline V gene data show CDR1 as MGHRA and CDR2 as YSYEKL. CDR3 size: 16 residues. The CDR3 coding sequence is TGCGCCAGCAGCCAAGATAACGCCCGGCGGGACAATGAGCAGTTCTTC. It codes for CASSQDNARRDNEQFF.

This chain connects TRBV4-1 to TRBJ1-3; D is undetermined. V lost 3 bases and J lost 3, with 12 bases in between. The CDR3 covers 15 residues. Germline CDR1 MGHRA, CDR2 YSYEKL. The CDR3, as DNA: TGCGCCAGCAGCCACGAAGAGGGCAGTGGAAACACCATATATTTT. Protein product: CASSHEEGSGNTIYF.

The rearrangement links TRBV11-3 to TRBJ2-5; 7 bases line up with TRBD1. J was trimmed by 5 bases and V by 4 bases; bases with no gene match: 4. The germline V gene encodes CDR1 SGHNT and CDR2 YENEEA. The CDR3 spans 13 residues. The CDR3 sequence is CASSSQGDETQYF. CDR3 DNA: TGTGCCAGCAGCTCTCAGGGGGATGAGACCCAGTACTTC.

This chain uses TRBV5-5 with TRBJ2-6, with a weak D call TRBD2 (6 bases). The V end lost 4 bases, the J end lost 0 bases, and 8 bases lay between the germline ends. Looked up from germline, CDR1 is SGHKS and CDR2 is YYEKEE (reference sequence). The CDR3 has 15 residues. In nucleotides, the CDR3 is TGTGCCAGCAGCGCGGGGTACTCTGGGGCCAACGTCCTGACTTTC. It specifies CASSAGYSGANVLTF.